What follows are 18 T cell receptor beta chains derived from one specimen sequenced in a study of long-term antiretroviral therapy in people with HIV. At survey level, the immunoSEQ assay was run in its v3.0 version. This table comes from immunoSEQ multiplex PCR, and its TCRdb copy is limited to in-frame clones, with some not included. Of approximately 16,000 clones in the sample, roughly 81% were seen once. The material was unsorted PBMCs, obtained 0.5 years after starting antiretroviral therapy. The receptors were sampled from a woman in her 40s with HIV.

The chain combines TRBV9 with TRBJ2-1; D unclear. Germline V gene lookup returns CDR1 SGDLS and CDR2 YYNGEE. This CDR3 spans 14 amino acids. Trimming shortened V by 4 bases and J by 5 bases, and 13 bases separated the two germline ends. The CDR3 DNA reads TGTGCCAGCAGCTCAACAGAGGACCACAATGAGCAGTTCTTC. This codes for CASSSTEDHNEQFF. Full variable domain (rest looked up from reference TRBV9 and TRBJ2-1): DSGVTQTPKHLITATGQRVTLRCSPRSGDLSVYWYQQSLDQGLQFLIQYYNGEERAKGNILERFSAQQFPDLHSELNLSSLELGDSALYFCASSSTEDHNEQFFGPGTRLTVL.

The V call is TRBV4-2, the J call TRBJ1-3; TRBD1 is a possible D gene (5 bases). This CDR3 contains 15 residues. Trimming cost V 4 bases and J 4 bases, with 14 bases left between them. Looked up from germline, CDR1 is LGHNA and CDR2 is YNFKEQ. The CDR3 sequence is CASSPTQGSGNTIYF. The CDR3 region has the DNA TGTGCCAGCAGCCCTACCCAGGGATCCGGAAACACCATATATTTT.

The chain carries TRBV6-1 and TRBJ2-1; 7 bases line up with TRBD1. Germline assignment: CDR1 MNHNS and CDR2 SASEGT. There are 13 residues in the CDR3. V trimming: 7 bases; J trimming: 9 bases; junction bases outside the gene matches: 9. CDR3 sequence: CASNDREGSEQFF. The CDR3 coding sequence is TGTGCCAGCAACGACAGGGAAGGTAGTGAGCAGTTCTTC.

The chain employs TRBV11-2 and TRBJ2-1; D is ambiguous. CDR3 length equals 15 residues. CDR1 SGHAT and CDR2 FQNNGV come from the germline V gene. The V gene lost 5 bases and the J gene lost 0 bases, with 11 bases spanning the gap. CDR3 bases: TGTGCCAGCAGCGGCGACGGAAGCTCCTACAATGAGCAGTTCTTC. Translated, it gives CASSGDGSSYNEQFF.

This sequence joins TRBV28 and TRBJ2-7, with 11 nucleotides matching TRBD2. The junction had 12 bases not matched to a gene; V was cut back by 3 bases and J by 5 bases. This CDR3 region has 17 residues. CDR1 MDHEN and CDR2 SYDVKM come from the germline V gene. The CDR3 loop is CASSLVAGGVSGDEQYF. DNA of the CDR3: TGTGCCAGCAGTTTGGTAGCGGGAGGGGTCAGTGGCGACGAGCAGTACTTC.

This chain joins TRBV25-1 and TRBJ2-5, with 7 nucleotides matching TRBD1. V lost 3 bases to trimming and J lost 1 base; unmatched junction nucleotides: 5. The CDR3 loop spans 15 amino acids. The germline V gene encodes CDR1 MGHDK and CDR2 SYGVNS. The CDR3 loop reads CASSESDRPQETQYF. CDR3 nucleotides: TGTGCCAGCAGTGAGTCGGACAGGCCCCAAGAGACCCAGTACTTC.

This chain links TRBV18 with TRBJ1-2, with 9 positions matching TRBD1. CDR1 KGHSH and CDR2 LQKENI come from the germline V gene. The V gene end was trimmed by 3 bases and the J gene end by 0 bases; junction bases not matched to a gene: 11. The CDR3 extends over 18 amino acids. CDR3 DNA sequence: TGTGCCAGCTCACCGCCCTCCGGGACAGGGAGAGCTAACTATGGCTACACCTTC. Translation: CASSPPSGTGRANYGYTF.

This chain joins TRBV28 and TRBJ2-7; the D gene could be TRBD1 or TRBD2 (5 bases each). Germline-derived CDR1 and CDR2 are MDHEN and SYDVKM. The CDR3 contains 12 residues. V lost 3 bases to trimming and J lost 5 bases, with 8 bases between them. The CDR3 reads CASSFEGHEQYF. In DNA, the CDR3 is TGTGCCAGCAGTTTTGAGGGGCACGAGCAGTACTTC.

This chain joins TRBV9 and TRBJ2-1; TRBD2 matches at 11 bases. The V and J ends lost 3 bases and 8 bases, in that order; junction bases with no gene match: 7. Germline-derived CDR1 and CDR2 are SGDLS and YYNGEE. The CDR3 is 15 residues long. CDR3 protein: CASSGSGRASDEQFF. Written as DNA, the CDR3 is TGTGCCAGCAGCGGTAGCGGGAGGGCCAGCGATGAGCAGTTCTTC. The variable domain in full, completed from reference TRBV9 and TRBJ2-1, reads DSGVTQTPKHLITATGQRVTLRCSPRSGDLSVYWYQQSLDQGLQFLIQYYNGEERAKGNILERFSAQQFPDLHSELNLSSLELGDSALYFCASSGSGRASDEQFFGPGTRLTVL.

V gene TRBV10-3 combines with J gene TRBJ2-7; 7 bases agree with TRBD1. CDR1 ENHRY and CDR2 SYGVKD come from the germline V gene. Trimming at V came to 0 bases and at J to 2 bases, leaving 4 bases not matched to a gene. The CDR3 spans 15 residues. The DNA for the CDR3 is TGTGCCATCAGTGAGTCGACAGGGAGTACCTACGAGCAGTACTTC. Translated, it gives CAISESTGSTYEQYF.

This clone turned up a few times. The chain recombines TRBV7-8 with TRBJ2-7; D is perhaps TRBD2 (6 bases). The germline V gene has CDR1 SGHVS and CDR2 FQNEAQ. The CDR3 is made up of 13 amino acids. V lost 0 bases to trimming and J lost 4 bases, with 7 bases between them. The CDR3, as DNA: TGTGCCAGCAGCTTAGCCGCGGGGTACGAGCAGTACTTC. Its translation: CASSLAAGYEQYF.

The chain combines TRBV2 with TRBJ2-4; TRBD1 is a possible D gene (5 bases). The CDR3 contains 15 residues. Germline CDR1 SNHLY, CDR2 FYNNEI. Deletions cut 7 bases from V and 1 base from J, with 14 bases between. DNA of the CDR3: TGTGCCAGCATCGAACAGGCTTACGCCAAAAACATTCAGTACTTC. Translated, it gives CASIEQAYAKNIQYF.

The chain combines TRBV28 with TRBJ1-4; 8 bases align to TRBD1. The CDR3 is made up of 16 amino acids. J gave up 0 bases and V 3 bases, and 3 bases lay outside the gene matches. CDR1 MDHEN and CDR2 SYDVKM come from the germline V gene. CDR3 DNA: TGTGCCAGCAGTTTCCAGGGGGCTGCAACTAATGAAAAACTGTTTTTT. Translation gives CASSFQGAATNEKLFF.

The J gene is TRBJ2-2, the V gene TRBV6-5, with no clear D. Deletions cut 2 bases from V and 5 bases from J, with 9 bases between. The CDR3 extends over 14 amino acids. Germline CDR1 and CDR2: MNHEY and SVGAGI. In nucleotides, the CDR3 is TGTGCCAGCAGTTACAAATGGTGGACCGGGGAGCTGTTTTTT. Amino acid sequence: CASSYKWWTGELFF.

This clone was seen just once. J is TRBJ2-1 and V is TRBV6-5; unclear D gene. The V and J ends lost 2 bases and 9 bases respectively, with 11 bases between them. CDR1 MNHEY and CDR2 SVGAGI come from the germline V gene. This CDR3 has 13 residues. CDR3 DNA: TGTGCCAGCAGTTACCCCGGTGGCGTTGAGCAGTTCTTC. Protein sequence: CASSYPGGVEQFF.

CDR3 DNA sequence: TGTGCCAGCAGTTACGGCAGGGGGAACTATGGCTACACCTTC. This codes for CASSYGRGNYGYTF. This chain connects TRBV6-5 to TRBJ1-2, with 7 positions matching TRBD1. There are 14 residues in the CDR3. Germline V gene lookup returns CDR1 MNHEY and CDR2 SVGAGI. The ends lost 2 bases at V and 2 bases at J; junction bases unmatched: 2.

The V and J genes are TRBV4-3 and TRBJ2-7; either TRBD1 or TRBD2 may supply D (5 bases each). The germline V gene has CDR1 LGHNA and CDR2 YSLEER. The CDR3 extends over 17 amino acids. V lost 0 bases, J lost 2 bases, and 17 bases lay in between. CDR3 in amino acids: CASSQDSGPNAPYEQYF. The CDR3, as DNA: TGCGCCAGCAGCCAAGATTCGGGGCCAAACGCCCCCTACGAGCAGTACTTC.

The gene calls are TRBV29-1 and TRBJ2-1; 9 bases are a match to TRBD2. Germline CDR1 and CDR2: SQVTM and ANQGSEA. The CDR3 is 13 amino acids. Trimming at V came to 4 bases and at J to 9 bases, leaving 7 bases not matched to a gene. The CDR3 nucleotides read TGCAGCGTTGCGGCGGGAGGGAAGATTGAGCAGTTCTTC. Residues: CSVAAGGKIEQFF.